This TCR beta chain was sequenced for a study of PD-L1 blockade in urothelial cancer. Study overall: Study patients had been treated with 0 to 3 previous chemotherapy regimens.

Assay used: immunoSEQ multiplex PCR; TCRdb lists only in-frame clones, some missing. The table shows about 79,000 clones, with approximately 80% occurring only once. Study-wide results and caveats: Blood clones associated with the tumor expanded more at 3 weeks in durable-benefit patients.

Concerning this clone itself: Its specificity is unknown.

Time point indicated: pretreatment peripheral blood. Urothelial carcinoma, locally advanced or metastatic, affected the patients. For each patient, 1 to 8 samples were obtained, pretreatment and on-treatment. V dropped 0 bases and J dropped 5 bases, with 15 bases sitting between them. Germline assignment: CDR1 SGHRS and CDR2 YFSETQ. The CDR3 contains 15 residues. The V gene is TRBV5-1, the J gene TRBJ2-7; maybe TRBD1 (7 bases). Specimen: PBMCs, collected around atezolizumab (anti-PD-L1) treatment. The source of this sequence is a man between 35 and 55 years old with urothelial cancer. The CDR3 DNA follows: TGCGCCAGCAGCTTGGGTGGAGGGGGCGCGCACGAGCAGTACTTC. Its translation: CASSLGGGGAHEQYF.